The rows below give T cell receptor beta chains drawn from one sample of a study of shared clonotypes between healthy human individuals. Clones were sequenced by immunoSEQ multiplex PCR, and TCRdb holds only the in-frame ones, with some missing. The sample holds under 850,000 clones, over 55% seen once. Sequenced: memory CD4+ T cells sorted from blood. The receptor set was obtained from a woman in her twenties or thirties in good health. Both conserved end residues are part of each CDR3. D genes are given only for firm matches. Some rows have no size entry. The others give once, few or many, or a class for an expanded clone.

TRBD1 | TRBJ1-5 | - | TRBV6-6 | TGTGCCAGCAGTTACGCAGGGGGTAATCAGCCCCAGCATTTT | CASSYAGGNQPQHF
- | TRBJ2-2 | - | TRBV9 | TGTGCCAGCAGCGTAGGATGGGGGGCTAGCGACAACACCGGGGAGCTGTTTTTT | CASSVGWGASDNTGELFF
- | TRBJ1-2 | - | TRBV6-1 | TGTGCCAGCAGTGAAGGGCAGGCGATGTACTATGGCTACACCTTC | CASSEGQAMYYGYTF
TRBD1 | TRBJ2-7 | - | TRBV18 | TGTGCCAGCTCACCGGGACAGGGGGCTAATGAGCAGTACTTC | CASSPGQGANEQYF
- | TRBJ1-1 | many | TRBV27 | TGTGCCAGCAGTTTAGGGCGGGGGCGAGGAAACACTGAAGCTTTCTTT | CASSLGRGRGNTEAFF
- | TRBJ1-5 | - | TRBV2 | TGTGCCAGCGGGGAGGAAGGGCGCCAGCATTTT | CASGEEGRQHF
- | TRBJ1-4 | - | TRBV9 | TGTGCCAGCAGCATCAGGGGTGGGGAAAAACTGTTTTTT | CASSIRGGEKLFF
- | TRBJ2-2 | - | TRBV19 | TGTGCCAGTAGTATAGGGGGGATATACACCGGGGAGCTGTTTTTT | CASSIGGIYTGELFF
- | TRBJ1-4 | - | TRBV28 | TGTGCCAGCAGTTTACCACAAGCAACTAATGAAAAACTGTTTTTT | CASSLPQATNEKLFF
- | TRBJ2-7 | - | TRBV27 | TGTGCCAGTCTAAACAGGGCCCACGAGCAGTACTTC | CASLNRAHEQYF
- | TRBJ1-1 | once | TRBV7-3 | TGTGCCAGCAGCTTAACCGGGGACACTGAAGCTTTCTTT | CASSLTGDTEAFF
- | TRBJ2-3 | - | TRBV7-9 | TGTGCCAGCAGTGACAGTTCTAGCACAGATACGCAGTATTTT | CASSDSSSTDTQYF
- | TRBJ2-7 | - | TRBV5-4 | TGTGCCAGCAGCAAGAAAGGGAGTTACGAGCAGTACTTC | CASSKKGSYEQYF
TRBD2 | TRBJ2-3 | - | TRBV4-1 | TGCGCCAGCAGCCAATCGACTAGCGTGAGTGGGACAGATACGCAGTATTTT | CASSQSTSVSGTDTQYF
- | TRBJ1-4 | - | TRBV6-6 | TGTGCCAGCAGTTTACTCCGGGGAACTAATGAAAAACTGTTTTTT | CASSLLRGTNEKLFF
TRBD2 | TRBJ2-1 | once | TRBV23-1 | TGCGCCAGCATCACTAGCGGGTCTGGGAATGAGCAGTTCTTC | CASITSGSGNEQFF
- | TRBJ1-3 | - | TRBV28 | TGTGCCAGCAGGCGACGAGGTGGGTCCGTGTGGGGAAACACCATATATTTT | CASRRRGGSVWGNTIYF
- | TRBJ2-3 | few | TRBV11-2 | TGTGCCAGCAGCTTATTGGATACGCAGTATTTT | CASSLLDTQYF
- | TRBJ2-2 | few | TRBV29-1 | TGCAGCGCCGGGACTTTTAACACCGGGGAGCTGTTTTTT | CSAGTFNTGELFF
- | TRBJ2-7 | - | TRBV5-4 | TGTGCCAGCAGCTTTTGGGGCTCCTACGAGCAGTACTTC | CASSFWGSYEQYF
TRBD1 | TRBJ2-1 | - | TRBV6-6 | TGTGCCAGCAGTCCACAGGGGGTGATGGTGTATGAGCAGTTCTTC | CASSPQGVMVYEQFF
TRBD2 | TRBJ2-4 | - | TRBV28 | TGTGCCAGCAGTTATAGCGGGAGCGCCAAAAACATTCAGTACTTC | CASSYSGSAKNIQYF
TRBD1 | TRBJ2-7 | - | TRBV2 | TGTGCCAGCAGTGAGGGGGACAGGGTCTACGAGCAGTACTTC | CASSEGDRVYEQYF
- | TRBJ1-5 | - | TRBV28 | TGTGCCAGCAGTCCCCAGCTCGGACAGAACAATCAGCCCCAGCATTTT | CASSPQLGQNNQPQHF
- | TRBJ1-2 | few | TRBV5-1 | TGCGCCAGCAGCTTGGTACAGAACTATGGCTACACCTTC | CASSLVQNYGYTF
- | TRBJ2-7 | - | TRBV6-5 | TGTGCCAGCAGTTATCTCGGGGGCGAGCAGTACTTC | CASSYLGGEQYF
- | TRBJ2-5 | once | TRBV30 | TGTGCCAGTGCTATTGGCGGCCAAGAGACCCAGTACTTC | CASAIGGQETQYF
TRBD2 | TRBJ2-1 | - | TRBV2 | TGTGCCAGCAGTACACTAGCGGACCCCTACAATGAGCAGTTCTTC | CASSTLADPYNEQFF
- | TRBJ2-1 | few | TRBV4-2 | TGTGCCAGCAGCCAAGAAGAGTGGAATGAGCAGTTCTTC | CASSQEEWNEQFF
- | TRBJ2-1 | - | TRBV11-2 | TGTGCCAGCAGCTCCCGGAAGGGTGCCTACAATGAGCAGTTCTTC | CASSSRKGAYNEQFF
- | TRBJ1-2 | - | TRBV5-1 | TGCGCCAGCAGGAGGGAACAGGCGTGGGCCTATGGCTACACCTTC | CASRREQAWAYGYTF
- | TRBJ2-1 | - | TRBV11-2 | TGTGCCAGCAGCTTAGGCCTTCTCGGACATACGATCTTC | CASSLGLLGHTIF
TRBD2 | TRBJ2-7 | - | TRBV6-5 | TGTGCCAGCAGTTCCGTAGCGGGAGGGAGTTGGGAGCAGTACTTC | CASSSVAGGSWEQYF
TRBD1 | TRBJ2-7 | - | TRBV6-1 | TGTGCCAGCAGTGAGCAGGGACAGGGGAGGTCCTACGAGCAGTACTTC | CASSEQGQGRSYEQYF
- | TRBJ2-3 | few | TRBV18 | TGTGCCAGCTCACAAATAGACCGGGCAGATACGCAGTATTTT | CASSQIDRADTQYF
- | TRBJ2-1 | - | TRBV29-1 | TGCAGCGTTGGGGTACGGGACAATGAGCAGTTCTTC | CSVGVRDNEQFF
- | TRBJ2-2 | - | TRBV7-9 | TGTGCCAGCAGCTTTCGGGGGGCTGGCACCGGGGAGCTGTTTTTT | CASSFRGAGTGELFF
- | TRBJ2-7 | many | TRBV19 | TGTGCCAGTAGTATTTTAGCGCTACATGGGATTTACGAGCAGTACTTC | CASSILALHGIYEQYF
- | TRBJ2-1 | - | TRBV6-1 | TGTGCCAGCAGAGAAACAGTGATGCGCGACAATGAGCAGTTCTTC | CASRETVMRDNEQFF
TRBD1 | TRBJ1-1 | - | TRBV5-1 | TGCGCCAGCAGCTTGCAGGGGGCGGAAACTGAAGCTTTCTTT | CASSLQGAETEAFF
TRBD2 | TRBJ2-3 | few | TRBV5-4 | TGTGCCAGCAGCTGGAATGGACTAGCGGGAGGGCGGGATACGCAGTATTTT | CASSWNGLAGGRDTQYF
- | TRBJ2-3 | - | TRBV7-9 | TGTGCCAGCAGCCTTGCTAGTAAGACAGATACGCAGTATTTT | CASSLASKTDTQYF
- | TRBJ1-4 | - | TRBV7-8 | TGTGCCAGCAGCCCCGATGGGGTTAATGAAAAACTGTTTTTT | CASSPDGVNEKLFF
TRBD1 | TRBJ1-2 | - | TRBV27 | TGTGCCAGCAGTTTAATGGGGACAGGGCAAGGCTACACCTTC | CASSLMGTGQGYTF
TRBD2 | TRBJ2-4 | - | TRBV2 | TGTGCCTCACAGGGAACTAGCGGGAGCATTCAGTACTTC | CASQGTSGSIQYF
TRBD2 | TRBJ2-3 | - | TRBV4-1 | TGCGCCAGCAGCCCACGCACACGGGAGGGGAAAGATACGCAGTATTTT | CASSPRTREGKDTQYF
TRBD1 | TRBJ1-2 | - | TRBV28 | TGTGCCAGCAGTCTCCTCCCCGGACAGGGTGATTCGGATGGCTACACCTTC | CASSLLPGQGDSDGYTF
- | TRBJ2-7 | - | TRBV5-4 | TGTGCCAGCAGCTTACGTGGGACCCCTCGGAGAAACGAGCAGTACTTC | CASSLRGTPRRNEQYF
- | TRBJ1-1 | - | TRBV6-5 | TGTGCCAGCAGTTACTCGGGCCCAAGCGACGAAGCTTTCTTT | CASSYSGPSDEAFF
- | TRBJ2-7 | - | TRBV2 | TGTGCCAGCAGTGGAGCACGGCAGGGGCCTTCCTACGAGCAGTACTTC | CASSGARQGPSYEQYF
TRBD2 | TRBJ2-1 | - | TRBV15 | TGTGCCACCAGCTTAGCGGGAGGGGGCCATGAGCAGTTCTTC | CATSLAGGGHEQFF
- | TRBJ1-2 | once | TRBV29-1 | TGCAGCGTCGGAGGACAGTCAAATGGCTACACCTTC | CSVGGQSNGYTF